Below, 10 T cell receptor beta chains from the same sample are listed, as sequenced in a study of blood T cell repertoires in COVID-19. The assay was immunoSEQ multiplex PCR, and TCRdb's table has in-frame clones only and misses some. The table records 200,000 to 300,000 clones, roughly nine tenths of them present only once. Source material: PBMCs or T cells enriched from blood (not recorded which). Receptors originate from a woman aged 18-29 years who had recovered from COVID-19.

This clone was seen once. V gene TRBV5-1 combines with J gene TRBJ1-3; 7 bases match TRBD1. Losses at the gene ends were 4 bases for V and 3 bases for J; bases not matched to a gene: 10. CDR3 length: 16 residues. Germline V CDR1 and CDR2: SGHRS, YFSETQ. The CDR3 coding sequence is TGCGCCAGCAGCCCTACAATGACAGGGTTTGGAAACACCATATATTTT. Protein sequence: CASSPTMTGFGNTIYF.

V and J are TRBV4-1 and TRBJ1-3; the D gene is possibly TRBD1 (5 bases). Germline lookup yields CDR1 MGHRA and CDR2 YSYEKL. This CDR3 has 15 amino acids. V lost 0 bases and J 3 bases, leaving 9 bases between the germline ends. The CDR3 region is CASSQDPQGGNTIYF. In DNA, the CDR3 is TGCGCCAGCAGCCAAGATCCCCAGGGTGGAAACACCATATATTTT.

This chain joins TRBV4-3 and TRBJ1-1, with a tentative D call TRBD1 (5 bases). This CDR3 contains 15 residues. Germline V gene sequence: CDR1 LGHNA, CDR2 YSLEER. The germline V and J ends were trimmed by 0 bases and 0 bases, with 8 bases remaining between them. CDR3 sequence: CASSQEGRVNTEAFF. DNA for the CDR3: TGCGCCAGCAGCCAAGAAGGCAGGGTGAACACTGAAGCTTTCTTT.

The chain combines TRBV18 with TRBJ1-1; TRBD1 might be the D (5 bases). The CDR3 has 13 residues. With 2 bases removed from V and 3 bases from J, the gap between germline ends came to 7 bases. The germline gives CDR1 KGHSH, CDR2 LQKENI. This CDR3 reads CASSPRGYTEAFF. DNA of the CDR3: TGTGCCAGCTCACCAAGGGGTTACACTGAAGCTTTCTTT. Full variable domain (missing parts from reference TRBV18 and TRBJ1-1): NAGVMQNPRHLVRRRGQEARLRCSPMKGHSHVYWYRQLPEEGLKFMVYLQKENIIDESGMPKERFSAEFPKEGPSILRIQQVVRGDSAAYFCASSPRGYTEAFFGQGTRLTVV.

The chain joins TRBV4-1 to TRBJ2-1; no reliable D call. Germline V CDR1 and CDR2: MGHRA, YSYEKL. The CDR3 is made up of 14 amino acids. Trimming left V 4 bases short and J 7 bases short, with 14 bases between. This CDR3 is CASSPSTNRNEQFF. For the CDR3, the DNA is TGCGCCAGCAGCCCCTCAACTAATAGGAATGAGCAGTTCTTC.

The chain has TRBV27 and TRBJ2-1; perhaps TRBD2 as D (5 bases). This CDR3 has 20 amino acids. Germline assignment: CDR1 MNHEY and CDR2 SMNVEV (reference sequence). V was trimmed by 0 bases and J by 8 bases, leaving 29 bases between them. The CDR3 spells CASSLSPFRLKEVNLDEQFF. Here the CDR3 DNA reads TGTGCCAGCAGTTTATCCCCTTTCCGGCTAAAGGAGGTCAATTTGGATGAGCAGTTCTTC.

V usage is TRBV29-1 and J usage is TRBJ2-3, with D possibly being TRBD1 (6 bases). The CDR3 extends over 13 amino acids. V lost 7 bases and J lost 2, with 13 bases in between. CDR1 is SQVTM and CDR2 is ANQGSEA in the germline V gene. The CDR3 loop is CSARRTDTDTQYF. DNA of the CDR3: TGCAGCGCCCGGCGGACAGACACAGATACGCAGTATTTT.

This chain joins TRBV9 and TRBJ2-1, with TRBD1 matching over 11 bases. This CDR3 is 15 amino acids long. Germline V gene lookup returns CDR1 SGDLS and CDR2 YYNGEE. V gave up 3 bases and J gave up 7 bases; unmatched junction bases: 6. CDR3 amino acids: CASSGGTGGTNEQFF. The CDR3 bases are TGTGCCAGCAGCGGCGGGACAGGGGGTACGAATGAGCAGTTCTTC.

V gene TRBV20-1 combines with J gene TRBJ2-1, with D tentatively TRBD1 (6 bases). From germline, CDR1 is DFQATT and CDR2 SNEGSKA (reference sequence). This CDR3 contains 14 residues. V lost 3 bases, J lost 5 bases, and 14 bases lay in between. As DNA, the CDR3 is TGCAGTGCTAGTCGCACCGGGACAAACAATGAGCAGTTCTTC. As protein: CSASRTGTNNEQFF.

V gene TRBV6-2 or TRBV6-3 combines with J gene TRBJ2-3; 9 bases fit TRBD2. CDR3 length: 17 amino acids. V was pared by 5 bases and J by 2 bases, with 11 bases of the junction left unmatched. Germline CDR1 reads MNHEY; CDR2 reads SVGEGT. CDR3: CASSLHISGGLTDTQYF. The CDR3 nucleotides read TGTGCCAGCAGTCTCCATATTAGCGGGGGACTCACAGATACGCAGTATTTT.